This is a list of T cell receptor beta chains from one sample in a study of control samples from healthy donors and cancer patients. Data came from immunoSEQ multiplex PCR; TCRdb stores just in-frame clones and leaves some out. Among tens of thousands of clones listed, 93% were seen once. The sample consisted of PBMCs. The receptors here all came from a woman between 50 and 59 years old with head and neck cancer. Each CDR3 is given with its conserved first and last residue. The D gene is left open where the match is weak. For some rows the clone size is stated as once, few or many, or as a class when expanded; others skip it.

clone_size: NA; j_call: TRBJ2-3; d_call: NA; v_call: TRBV2; cdr3_aa: CASSPRRQVSNQPQYF; cdr3_nt: TGTGCCAGCAGCCCGAGAAGGCAGGTGTCCAATCAGCCCCAGTATTTT
clone_size: once; j_call: TRBJ1-1; d_call: NA; v_call: TRBV29-1; cdr3_aa: CSGGRVTGTEAFF; cdr3_nt: TGCAGCGGCGGCCGGGTAACGGGCACTGAAGCTTTCTTT
clone_size: once; j_call: TRBJ2-7; d_call: TRBD1; v_call: TRBV2; cdr3_aa: CASSGTGGYEQYF; cdr3_nt: TGTGCCAGCAGCGGGACAGGGGGCTACGAGCAGTACTTC
clone_size: NA; j_call: TRBJ2-1; d_call: NA; v_call: TRBV5-1; cdr3_aa: CASSWWGGANEQFF; cdr3_nt: TGCGCCAGCAGCTGGTGGGGGGGCGCAAATGAGCAGTTCTTC
clone_size: NA; j_call: TRBJ1-1; d_call: NA; v_call: TRBV27; cdr3_aa: CASSGGHPGGTEAFF; cdr3_nt: TGTGCCAGCAGCGGAGGACACCCCGGGGGCACTGAAGCTTTCTTT
clone_size: NA; j_call: TRBJ1-5; d_call: NA; v_call: TRBV28; cdr3_aa: CASISGVQPQHF; cdr3_nt: TGTGCCAGCATCTCAGGGGTTCAGCCCCAGCATTTT
clone_size: NA; j_call: TRBJ2-7; d_call: NA; v_call: TRBV2; cdr3_aa: CASTRNYEQYF; cdr3_nt: TGTGCCAGCACGAGAAACTACGAGCAGTACTTC
clone_size: NA; j_call: TRBJ1-4; d_call: TRBD1; v_call: TRBV6-6; cdr3_aa: CASSLSGGGLFEKLFF; cdr3_nt: TGTGCCAGCAGTTTATCAGGGGGCGGACTATTTGAAAAACTGTTTTTT
clone_size: NA; j_call: TRBJ2-7; d_call: NA; v_call: TRBV4-2; cdr3_aa: CASSQDPAGRYEQYF; cdr3_nt: TGTGCCAGCAGCCAAGATCCCGCAGGGCGCTACGAGCAGTACTTC
clone_size: NA; j_call: TRBJ2-2; d_call: TRBD1; v_call: TRBV10-3; cdr3_aa: CAIKTGTGSLGDTGELFF; cdr3_nt: TGTGCCATCAAGACCGGGACAGGGTCCTTAGGGGACACCGGGGAGCTGTTTTTT
clone_size: NA; j_call: TRBJ2-1; d_call: TRBD2; v_call: TRBV2; cdr3_aa: CASRAGSAGGFYNEQFF; cdr3_nt: TGTGCCAGCAGGGCCGGTTCGGCGGGAGGGTTCTACAATGAGCAGTTCTTC
clone_size: NA; j_call: TRBJ2-7; d_call: NA; v_call: TRBV5-1; cdr3_aa: CASSFGGALSYEQYF; cdr3_nt: TGCGCCAGCAGCTTTGGCGGAGCGCTATCCTACGAGCAGTACTTC
clone_size: once; j_call: TRBJ2-1; d_call: TRBD2; v_call: TRBV9; cdr3_aa: CASSINSGRAVGEQFF; cdr3_nt: TGTGCCAGCAGCATTAATAGCGGGAGGGCCGTCGGGGAGCAGTTCTTC
clone_size: NA; j_call: TRBJ2-1; d_call: TRBD2; v_call: TRBV15; cdr3_aa: CATSRLSTSGRAGEQFF; cdr3_nt: TGTGCCACCAGCAGACTATCAACTAGCGGGAGGGCCGGAGAGCAGTTCTTC
clone_size: once; j_call: TRBJ1-2; d_call: NA; v_call: TRBV27; cdr3_aa: CASSPRRETNYGYTF; cdr3_nt: TGTGCCAGCAGTCCCCGGAGGGAGACTAACTATGGCTACACCTTC
clone_size: NA; j_call: TRBJ2-3; d_call: NA; v_call: TRBV12-3/TRBV12-4; cdr3_aa: CASSLPGADTQYF; cdr3_nt: TGTGCCAGCAGCCTGCCGGGGGCAGATACGCAGTATTTT
clone_size: once; j_call: TRBJ2-2; d_call: NA; v_call: TRBV28; cdr3_aa: CASSLSGNTGELFF; cdr3_nt: TGTGCCAGCAGTTTATCAGGGAACACCGGGGAGCTGTTTTTT
clone_size: NA; j_call: TRBJ1-2; d_call: NA; v_call: TRBV6-5; cdr3_aa: CASSRAGLYGYTF; cdr3_nt: TGTGCCAGCAGTCGGGCAGGACTCTATGGCTACACCTTC
clone_size: NA; j_call: TRBJ2-1; d_call: NA; v_call: TRBV5-6; cdr3_aa: CASSRWPVGGSNEQFF; cdr3_nt: TGTGCCAGCAGCCGGTGGCCAGTGGGAGGATCCAATGAGCAGTTCTTC
clone_size: NA; j_call: TRBJ2-5; d_call: NA; v_call: TRBV5-1; cdr3_aa: CASSLTTAQETQYF; cdr3_nt: TGCGCCAGCAGCTTGACGACAGCCCAAGAGACCCAGTACTTC
clone_size: NA; j_call: TRBJ1-5; d_call: NA; v_call: TRBV28; cdr3_aa: CASSFGGGFSQPQHF; cdr3_nt: TGTGCCAGCAGTTTTGGTGGGGGCTTCAGTCAGCCCCAGCATTTT
clone_size: NA; j_call: TRBJ2-2; d_call: NA; v_call: TRBV24-1; cdr3_aa: CATSDLRGELGELFF; cdr3_nt: TGTGCCACCAGTGATTTGCGGGGCGAGCTTGGGGAGCTGTTTTTT
clone_size: NA; j_call: TRBJ1-2; d_call: NA; v_call: TRBV28; cdr3_aa: CASSRPAVNYGYTF; cdr3_nt: TGTGCCAGCAGCCGTCCCGCCGTTAACTATGGCTACACCTTC
clone_size: NA; j_call: TRBJ2-5; d_call: TRBD2; v_call: TRBV5-6; cdr3_aa: CASIRLAGGQETQYF; cdr3_nt: TGTGCCAGCATCAGACTAGCGGGGGGCCAAGAGACCCAGTACTTC
clone_size: NA; j_call: TRBJ2-7; d_call: NA; v_call: TRBV7-6; cdr3_aa: CASSLSDRSSYEQYF; cdr3_nt: TGTGCCAGCAGCCTCTCGGACAGATCCTCCTACGAGCAGTACTTC
clone_size: NA; j_call: TRBJ2-3; d_call: NA; v_call: TRBV30; cdr3_aa: CAWSVTSPDTQYF; cdr3_nt: TGTGCCTGGAGTGTAACTAGCCCAGATACGCAGTATTTT
clone_size: NA; j_call: TRBJ1-1; d_call: TRBD1; v_call: TRBV13; cdr3_aa: CASSATGDDTEAFF; cdr3_nt: TGTGCCAGCAGCGCGACAGGGGATGACACTGAAGCTTTCTTT
clone_size: few; j_call: TRBJ1-6; d_call: NA; v_call: TRBV9; cdr3_aa: CASSVVPSPYNSPLHF; cdr3_nt: TGTGCCAGCAGCGTAGTCCCGAGTCCCTATAATTCACCCCTCCACTTT
clone_size: NA; j_call: TRBJ2-5; d_call: TRBD2; v_call: TRBV5-6; cdr3_aa: CASSLGQTGGRETQYF; cdr3_nt: TGTGCCAGCAGCTTGGGCCAAACGGGGGGGCGCGAGACCCAGTACTTC
clone_size: NA; j_call: TRBJ1-1; d_call: NA; v_call: TRBV6-5; cdr3_aa: CASDRMNTEAFF; cdr3_nt: TGTGCCAGCGACAGGATGAACACTGAAGCTTTCTTT
clone_size: NA; j_call: TRBJ1-6; d_call: NA; v_call: TRBV10-3; cdr3_aa: CAISVREQDSPLHF; cdr3_nt: TGTGCCATCAGTGTGAGAGAACAGGATTCACCCCTCCACTTT